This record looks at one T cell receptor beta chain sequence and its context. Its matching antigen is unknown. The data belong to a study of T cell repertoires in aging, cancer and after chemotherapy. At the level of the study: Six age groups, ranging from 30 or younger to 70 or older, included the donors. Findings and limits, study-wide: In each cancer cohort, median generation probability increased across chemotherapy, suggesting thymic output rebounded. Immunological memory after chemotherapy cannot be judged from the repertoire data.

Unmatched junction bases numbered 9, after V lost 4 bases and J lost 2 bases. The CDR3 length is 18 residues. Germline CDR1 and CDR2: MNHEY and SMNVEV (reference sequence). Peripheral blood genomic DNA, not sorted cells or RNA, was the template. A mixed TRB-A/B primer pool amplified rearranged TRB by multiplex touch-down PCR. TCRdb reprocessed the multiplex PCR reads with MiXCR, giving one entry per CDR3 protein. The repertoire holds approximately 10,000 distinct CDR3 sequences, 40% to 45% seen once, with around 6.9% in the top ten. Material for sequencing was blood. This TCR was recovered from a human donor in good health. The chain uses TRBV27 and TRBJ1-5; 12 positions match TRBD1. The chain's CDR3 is CASSSGTGGLSRNQPQHF. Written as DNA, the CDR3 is TGTGCCAGCAGTTCCGGGACAGGGGGCCTTTCTCGCAATCAGCCCCAGCATTTT.